What follows are 24 T cell receptor beta chains derived from one specimen sequenced in a study of glioma-infiltrating T cells after dendritic cell vaccination. Indicated time point: after dendritic cell vaccination, including at tumor progression/relapse. TCRdb's copy holds only in-frame clones and misses some; the assay was immunoSEQ multiplex PCR. The sample records 65,000 or so clones, around 86% being singletons. This specimen consisted of blood, obtained after dendritic cell vaccination. The receptor source for this set is a human donor with glioblastoma.

The rearrangement uses TRBV2 and TRBJ1-2; TRBD1 aligns across 8 bases. The V gene end was trimmed by 4 bases and the J gene end by 0 bases; junction bases not matched to a gene: 4. Germline lookup yields CDR1 SNHLY and CDR2 FYNNEI. CDR3 length equals 15 residues. The CDR3 loop is CASSGNRGANYGYTF. The DNA of the CDR3 is TGTGCCAGCAGTGGCAACAGGGGGGCTAACTATGGCTACACCTTC.

This clone has only one observation. This sequence joins TRBV6-6 and TRBJ1-2; D unclear. Trimming pared 7 bases from V and 2 bases from J, leaving 11 bases between. Germline CDR1 is MNHNY and CDR2 is SVGAGI (reference sequence). The CDR3 extends over 13 amino acids. The CDR3 coding sequence is TGTGCCAGCATCGAGAGTCAAAACTATGGCTACACCTTC. It translates to CASIESQNYGYTF.

This clone was observed a handful of times. V is TRBV11-3 and J is TRBJ1-3, with D tentatively TRBD1 (5 bases). The CDR3 sequence is 19 residues long. The ends were cut back, 5 bases at V and 0 bases at J, with 23 bases in the middle. Germline loops: CDR1 SGHNT, CDR2 YENEEA. The CDR3 region has the DNA TGTGCCAGCAGCCCTTTGGACATCCAGCGCCTACCCTCTGGAAACACCATATATTTT. This sequence encodes CASSPLDIQRLPSGNTIYF.

The chain joins TRBV9 to TRBJ1-2; 9 positions agree with TRBD1. CDR3 length: 14 amino acids. With V trimmed by 3 bases and J by 6 bases, 6 bases remained unmatched. Germline lookup yields CDR1 SGDLS and CDR2 YYNGEE. The CDR3 DNA reads as TGTGCCAGCAGCGCGGGGACAGGGCTGGATGGCTACACCTTC. This codes for CASSAGTGLDGYTF.

With regard to this clone: One end of the junction does not line up with germline, which may come from a read error. CDR3 residues: CASRNRGESNQLQHF. The CDR3 coding sequence is TGTGCCAGCAGGAACAGGGGAGAAAGCAATCAGCTCCAGCATTTT. V is TRBV6-5 and J is TRBJ1-5; 7 bases line up with TRBD1. Germline CDR1 reads MNHEY; CDR2 reads SVGAGI. This CDR3 region has 15 residues.

A remark on this clone: This specimen includes other DNA sequences encoding the same CDR3. The genes are TRBV6-6 and TRBJ1-2; TRBD1 agrees at 10 bases. CDR3 length equals 13 residues. J lost 6 bases, V lost 2 bases, and 0 bases had no gene match. In germline, CDR1 is MNHNY, CDR2 SVGAGI (reference sequence). CDR3 bases: TGTGCCAGCAGTTACGGACAGGGGGATGGCTACACCTTC. Translation gives CASSYGQGDGYTF.

This chain connects TRBV12-5 to TRBJ2-7; TRBD1 is a possible D gene (5 bases). V lost 3 bases and J 5 bases, leaving 8 bases between the germline ends. Germline CDR1 LGHNT, CDR2 FRNRAP. The CDR3 runs to 12 residues. CDR3 DNA sequence: TGTGCTAGTGGTTTCCTCAGGGACGAGCAGTACTTC. It specifies CASGFLRDEQYF.

The rearrangement links TRBV6-5 to TRBJ2-2; possible D gene TRBD2, 6 bases. Germline CDR1 and CDR2: MNHEY and SVGAGI. V lost 2 bases to trimming and J lost 3 bases, with 10 bases between them. There are 15 residues in the CDR3. The CDR3: CASSYHTGDTGELFF. The CDR3 DNA follows: TGTGCCAGCAGTTACCATACGGGAGACACCGGGGAGCTGTTTTTT.

The gene calls are TRBV5-1 and TRBJ2-1; 11 bases line up with TRBD2. The CDR3 is 16 residues long. With V trimmed by 0 bases and J by 7 bases, 6 bases remained unmatched. The germline CDR1 and CDR2 sequences are SGHRS and YFSETQ. The CDR3 DNA reads as TGCGCCAGCAGCTTGGGCGGGACTAGCGGCACTAATGAGCAGTTCTTC. This codes for CASSLGGTSGTNEQFF.

The chain recombines TRBV19 with TRBJ1-1; D may be TRBD1 (5 bases). Trimming pared 3 bases from V and 0 bases from J, leaving 14 bases between. CDR3 length equals 16 residues. The V gene's germline CDR1 is LNHDA and CDR2 SQIVND (reference sequence). In nucleotides, the CDR3 is TGTGCCAGTAGTATTGGCTCGGGGGGGATGAACACTGAAGCTTTCTTT. Translated: CASSIGSGGMNTEAFF.

CDR3 in DNA: TGTGCCAGCAGCTTGGGGCGGAGGCAGAACACTGAAGCTTTCTTT. It codes for CASSLGRRQNTEAFF. The rearrangement links TRBV5-6 to TRBJ1-1; no firm D call. The CDR3 is 15 amino acids. Germline V gene data show CDR1 as SGHDT and CDR2 as YYEEEE. Deletions cut 0 bases from V and 1 base from J, with 10 bases between.

This rearrangement joins TRBV4-2 to TRBJ2-3, with TRBD2 matching 10 bases. The junction had 15 bases not matched to a gene; V was cut back by 0 bases and J by 9 bases. The germline CDR1 and CDR2 sequences are LGHNA and YNFKEQ. The CDR3 length is 18 residues. CDR3 region: CASSQDWIAGGLYETQYF. In nucleotides, the CDR3 is TGTGCCAGCAGCCAAGATTGGATAGCGGGAGGCCTTTATGAGACGCAGTATTTT.

V gene TRBV10-2 combines with J gene TRBJ1-2, with TRBD1 identical over 8 bases. Per germline, CDR1 WSHSY and CDR2 SAAADI. J lost 5 bases, V lost 0 bases, and 5 bases had no gene match. The CDR3 has 15 amino acids. The DNA of the CDR3 is TGCGCCAGCAGTGAGTCTTCGGGACAGGTTTATGGCTACACCTTC. Translating gives CASSESSGQVYGYTF.

The chain is built from TRBV27 and TRBJ2-7; 10 nucleotides line up with TRBD1. V gave up 5 bases and J gave up 4 bases; unmatched junction bases: 5. This CDR3 has 14 amino acids. Per the germline V gene, CDR1 is MNHEY and CDR2 is SMNVEV (reference sequence). CDR3 DNA sequence: TGTGCCAGCAGTCAACCGGGACAGGGGTACGAGCAGTACTTC. Its protein product is CASSQPGQGYEQYF.

This clone has a handful of counts. CDR3 sequence reads: CASRASAAGELFF. The CDR3 coding sequence is TGTGCCAGCAGGGCTTCCGCCGCCGGGGAGCTGTTTTTT. The rearrangement links TRBV6-1 to TRBJ2-2; D is unclear. This CDR3 has 13 residues. Germline V gives CDR1 MNHNS, CDR2 SASEGT. V dropped 6 bases and J dropped 6 bases, with 11 bases sitting between them.

This chain joins TRBV2 and TRBJ1-2; possibly TRBD1 for D (6 bases). Trimming left V 6 bases short and J 4 bases short, with 18 bases between. This CDR3 region has 15 residues. Germline-derived CDR1 and CDR2 are SNHLY and FYNNEI. CDR3 sequence (DNA): TGTGCCAGCAGGGATGACCCCGGACAGATCTATGGCTACACCTTC. Its translation is CASRDDPGQIYGYTF.

The chain is built from TRBV7-9 and TRBJ2-7, with D tentatively TRBD1 (6 bases). The V gene's germline CDR1 is SEHNR and CDR2 FQNEAQ (reference sequence). V lost 1 base, J lost 5 bases, and 12 bases lay in between. The CDR3 is 14 amino acids. Here the CDR3 reads CASSLVAGADEQYF. The CDR3 nucleotides are TGTGCCAGCAGCTTAGTTGCAGGGGCTGACGAGCAGTACTTC.

This chain uses TRBV5-1 with TRBJ2-1; 8 nucleotides line up with TRBD2. J was trimmed by 0 bases and V by 0 bases; bases with no gene match: 5. The germline V gene encodes CDR1 SGHRS and CDR2 YFSETQ. The CDR3 has 17 residues. The CDR3 DNA is TGCGCCAGCAGCTTGGCGCGACTAGCGAGCTCCTACAATGAGCAGTTCTTC. Residues: CASSLARLASSYNEQFF.

The chain uses TRBV5-1 and TRBJ1-2, with TRBD1 as a possible D gene (6 bases). This CDR3 spans 12 amino acids. Germline loops: CDR1 SGHRS, CDR2 YFSETQ. Between the trimmed V and J ends, which lost 4 bases and 7 bases, there was a span of 11 bases. The CDR3 spells CASSGQNRGYTF. In nucleotides, the CDR3 is TGCGCCAGCAGCGGACAGAACCGTGGCTACACCTTC. Combining the CDR3 with reference TRBV5-1 and TRBJ1-2 gives the whole variable domain KAGVTQTPRYLIKTRGQQVTLSCSPISGHRSVSWYQQTPGQGLQFLFEYFSETQRNKGNFPGRFSGRQFSNSRSEMNVSTLELGDSALYLCASSGQNRGYTFGSGTRLTVV.

In this sample, this clone turned up a few times. The sample holds other DNA sequences that translate to the same CDR3. The rearrangement links TRBV29-1 to TRBJ1-2; TRBD1 aligns across 10 bases. The V segment lost 7 bases and the J segment 0 bases; nucleotides outside the gene matches: 2. CDR1 and CDR2 from the germline V gene are SQVTM and ANQGSEA. The CDR3 is 13 residues long. CDR3 nucleotide sequence: TGCAGCGCGGGACAGGGGTCTAACTATGGCTACACCTTC. Protein: CSAGQGSNYGYTF.

This clone was picked up a small number of times. The chain couples TRBV28 to TRBJ2-1; 10 nucleotides line up with TRBD2. The CDR3 extends over 15 amino acids. The germline gives CDR1 MDHEN, CDR2 SYDVKM. Losses at the gene ends were 6 bases for V and 6 bases for J; bases not matched to a gene: 8. CDR3 bases: TGTGCCAGCAGACCCCCGGCTAGCGGGGGCAATGAGCAGTTCTTC. It encodes CASRPPASGGNEQFF.

CDR3 DNA sequence: TGTGCCACCAGCAGAGATAGCGGTAGCACAGATACGCAGTATTTT. This gives the protein CATSRDSGSTDTQYF. The V call is TRBV15, the J call TRBJ2-3; D perhaps matches TRBD2 (6 bases). V was clipped by 0 bases and J by 0 bases, with 7 bases between them. This CDR3 has 15 residues. Germline V lookup: CDR1 LNHNV, CDR2 YYDKDF (reference sequence).

The chain uses TRBV6-5 and TRBJ1-2, with TRBD1 matching 8 bases. The junction had 10 bases not matched to a gene; V was cut back by 2 bases and J by 8 bases. There are 15 residues in the CDR3. CDR1 MNHEY and CDR2 SVGAGI come from the germline V gene. The CDR3 region is CASSYDQGAPGGYTF. The CDR3 DNA follows: TGTGCCAGCAGTTACGATCAGGGGGCGCCCGGGGGCTACACCTTC.

The chain recombines TRBV18 with TRBJ2-1; 7 bases map to TRBD2. CDR1 and CDR2 from the germline V gene are KGHSH and LQKENI. CDR3 length: 21 residues. V shed 0 bases and J 0 bases; nucleotides not matched to a gene: 17. CDR3 bases: TGTGCCAGCTCACCACCCGGACTAGGCATCAACTGGTCGCCCTCCTACAATGAGCAGTTCTTC. Amino acids: CASSPPGLGINWSPSYNEQFF.